Below are 2 T cell receptor beta chains sequenced from a single sample in a study of blood T cell repertoires in COVID-19. The method was immunoSEQ multiplex PCR; TCRdb's version includes in-frame clones alone and lacks a portion of them. The sample holds roughly 72,000 clones, 82% seen once. Sequenced input: peripheral blood. The receptors derive from a woman at least 80 years old with acute or convalescent COVID-19.

This clone was picked up a small number of times. The chain combines TRBV27 with TRBJ2-5; possible D gene TRBD2, 6 bases. The CDR3 is 13 residues long. The V and J ends lost 3 bases and 3 bases respectively, with 8 bases between them. Germline-derived CDR1 and CDR2 are MNHEY and SMNVEV (reference sequence). CDR3 in amino acids: CASSFWGEETQYF. The CDR3 DNA follows: TGTGCCAGCAGTTTTTGGGGGGAAGAGACCCAGTACTTC.

The rearrangement uses TRBV5-8 and TRBJ2-3; 9 bases line up with TRBD2. Germline assignment: CDR1 SGHTS and CDR2 YDEGEE. J lost 10 bases, V lost 4 bases, and 1 base had no gene match. The CDR3 runs 11 residues. The CDR3 loop reads CASSIAGAQYF. In DNA form, the CDR3 reads TGTGCCAGCAGCATAGCGGGGGCGCAGTATTTT.